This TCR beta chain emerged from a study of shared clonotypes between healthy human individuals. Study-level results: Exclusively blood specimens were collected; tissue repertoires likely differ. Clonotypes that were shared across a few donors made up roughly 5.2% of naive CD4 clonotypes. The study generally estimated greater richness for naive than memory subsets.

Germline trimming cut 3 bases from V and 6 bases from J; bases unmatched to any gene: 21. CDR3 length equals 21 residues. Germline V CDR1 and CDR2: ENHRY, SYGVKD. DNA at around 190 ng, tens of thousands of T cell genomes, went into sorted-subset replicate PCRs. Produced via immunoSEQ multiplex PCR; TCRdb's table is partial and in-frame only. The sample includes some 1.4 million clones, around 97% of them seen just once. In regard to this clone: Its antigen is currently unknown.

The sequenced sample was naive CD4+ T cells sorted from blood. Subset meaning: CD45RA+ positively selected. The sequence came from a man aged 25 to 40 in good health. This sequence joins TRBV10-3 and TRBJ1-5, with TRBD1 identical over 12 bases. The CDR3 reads CAISERLGDRGRIRHVQPQHF. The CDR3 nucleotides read TGTGCCATCAGTGAACGACTAGGGGACAGGGGGCGAATTCGTCACGTTCAGCCCCAGCATTTT.